Each of the 26 T cell receptor beta chains below was sequenced from the same sample in a study of blood T cell repertoires in COVID-19. Data came from immunoSEQ multiplex PCR; TCRdb stores just in-frame clones and leaves some out. The table records roughly 55,000 clones, 70% to 90% of them present only once. Sequencing was performed on peripheral blood. These receptors all come from a man aged 55 to 70 with active or convalescent COVID-19.

The chain combines TRBV4-3 with TRBJ2-1, with D tentatively TRBD1 (5 bases). The CDR3 is 15 amino acids. V gave up 1 base and J gave up 6 bases, with 13 bases separating them. CDR1 is LGHNA, CDR2 YSLEER, per germline. The CDR3 DNA sequence: TGCGCCAGCAGCCAAGGGACATCCGGCCCCAATGAGCAGTTCTTC. It is translated as CASSQGTSGPNEQFF.

The CDR3 sequence is CASSHNNEQFF. DNA of the CDR3: TGTGCCAGCAGCCACAACAATGAGCAGTTCTTC. V is TRBV14 and J is TRBJ2-1; no clear D gene. Trimming took off 3 bases at V and 5 bases at J, with 2 bases between the two ends. This CDR3 region has 11 residues. Germline loops: CDR1 SGHDN, CDR2 FVKESK.

The J gene is TRBJ2-7, the V gene TRBV19; 8 bases match TRBD1. V shed 2 bases and J 0 bases; nucleotides not matched to a gene: 0. This CDR3 region has 14 residues. CDR1 is LNHDA, CDR2 SQIVND, per germline (reference sequence). CDR3 sequence: CASSITGGSYEQYF. The CDR3 DNA follows: TGTGCCAGTAGTATAACAGGGGGCTCCTACGAGCAGTACTTC. Drawing the rest from reference TRBV19 and TRBJ2-7, the complete variable domain is DGGITQSPKYLFRKEGQNVTLSCEQNLNHDAMYWYRQDPGQGLRLIYYSQIVNDFQKGDIAEGYSVSREKKESFPLTVTSAQKNPTAFYLCASSITGGSYEQYFGPGTRLTVT.

The chain has TRBV6-2 or TRBV6-3 and TRBJ1-5; 9 bases match TRBD1. Unmatched junction bases numbered 8, after V lost 6 bases and J lost 5 bases. The CDR3 loop spans 15 amino acids. The germline CDR1 and CDR2 sequences are MNHEY and SVGEGT. This CDR3 is CASSSGTGYYQPQHF. For the CDR3, the DNA is TGTGCCAGCAGCTCCGGGACAGGGTATTATCAGCCCCAGCATTTT.

This chain joins TRBV2 and TRBJ1-2; 8 bases are shared with TRBD1. With V trimmed by 1 base and J by 8 bases, 6 bases remained unmatched. Germline V gene sequence: CDR1 SNHLY, CDR2 FYNNEI. This CDR3 is built from 14 residues. The CDR3 DNA reads as TGTGCCAGCAGTGAAGGGACAGGGTATGGAGGCTACACCTTC. It codes for CASSEGTGYGGYTF.

V gene TRBV6-1 combines with J gene TRBJ2-5, with D maybe TRBD1 (5 bases). CDR1 and CDR2 (germline): MNHNS, SASEGT. Trimming stripped 3 bases from V and 2 bases from J, with 16 bases between. The CDR3 covers 16 residues. CDR3 region: CASSDGGTGLQETQYF. The CDR3 DNA sequence: TGTGCCAGCAGTGATGGCGGCACAGGATTGCAAGAGACCCAGTACTTC.

This chain connects TRBV14 to TRBJ2-7; TRBD2 agrees at 10 bases. Germline V gene data show CDR1 as SGHDN and CDR2 as FVKESK. The CDR3 is made up of 21 amino acids. J lost 0 bases, V lost 4 bases, and 21 bases had no gene match. The CDR3 reads CASSPPPMGIAGGTDSYEQYF. The CDR3 nucleotides are TGTGCCAGCAGCCCCCCCCCGATGGGTATAGCGGGGGGCACCGACTCCTACGAGCAGTACTTC.

V and J are TRBV6-5 and TRBJ1-2, with D uncertain. Germline V gene sequence: CDR1 MNHEY, CDR2 SVGAGI. This CDR3 has 14 amino acids. With 0 bases removed from V and 6 bases from J, the gap between germline ends came to 11 bases. The CDR3 DNA is TGTGCCAGCAGTTACTCGACCGGGTGGGATGGCTACACCTTC. Protein: CASSYSTGWDGYTF.

This clone was seen a handful of times. Additional DNA sequences in this sample encode the identical CDR3. The chain carries TRBV29-1 and TRBJ2-1, with 7 bases identical to TRBD1. J lost 0 bases, V lost 1 base, and 3 bases had no gene match. There are 15 residues in the CDR3. Per the germline V gene, CDR1 is SQVTM and CDR2 is ANQGSEA. The CDR3 spells CSVEVWDSSYNEQFF. CDR3 coding DNA: TGCAGCGTTGAAGTCTGGGACAGCTCCTACAATGAGCAGTTCTTC.

The chain uses TRBV19 and TRBJ2-3, with a weak D call TRBD2 (6 bases). Germline CDR1 is LNHDA and CDR2 is SQIVND (reference sequence). V dropped 8 bases and J dropped 0 bases, with 9 bases sitting between them. The CDR3 length is 13 residues. CDR3 nucleotide sequence: TGTGCCAGTGCAGGGACTAGCACAGATACGCAGTATTTT. This sequence encodes CASAGTSTDTQYF.

This CDR3 reads CASSRQGLNTIYF. Written as DNA, the CDR3 is TGTGCCAGCTCCCGACAGGGTCTGAACACCATATATTTT. J is TRBJ1-3 and V is TRBV18, with TRBD1 matching 7 bases. Germline V gene lookup returns CDR1 KGHSH and CDR2 LQKENI. The J segment lost 7 bases and the V segment lost 6 bases, leaving 6 bases of the junction unmatched. The CDR3 spans 13 residues.

The genes are TRBV30 and TRBJ1-4; TRBD1 agrees at 7 bases. The germline V gene has CDR1 GTSNPN and CDR2 SVGIG (reference sequence). J gave up 6 bases and V 5 bases, and 6 bases lay outside the gene matches. The CDR3 contains 13 residues. The CDR3 bases are TGTGCCTGGGAAGGGACAGATTATGAAAAACTGTTTTTT. The encoded protein is CAWEGTDYEKLFF.

The rearrangement links TRBV4-1 to TRBJ2-7; 12 nucleotides line up with TRBD1. The CDR3 extends over 16 amino acids. The junction had 9 bases not matched to a gene; V was cut back by 0 bases and J by 9 bases. Per the germline V gene, CDR1 is MGHRA and CDR2 is YSYEKL. This CDR3 is CASSQEWGTGGVGQYF. The CDR3 coding sequence is TGCGCCAGCAGCCAAGAGTGGGGGACAGGGGGCGTGGGGCAGTACTTC.

This chain uses TRBV19 with TRBJ1-1; 7 bases match TRBD1. The J segment lost 4 bases and the V segment lost 3 bases, leaving 11 bases of the junction unmatched. This CDR3 contains 16 residues. Germline V gives CDR1 LNHDA, CDR2 SQIVND (reference sequence). CDR3 coding DNA: TGTGCCAGTAGTATTTACGTGGGCGACAGGGTCACTGAAGCTTTCTTT. Translated, it gives CASSIYVGDRVTEAFF.

V usage is TRBV28 and J usage is TRBJ2-1; D gene ambiguous. Trimming left V 2 bases short and J 8 bases short, with 7 bases between. The CDR3 is made up of 12 amino acids. Germline V gives CDR1 MDHEN, CDR2 SYDVKM. CDR3 residues: CASSLTLHEQFF. The DNA for the CDR3 is TGTGCCAGCAGTTTAACCCTACATGAGCAGTTCTTC.

The genes are TRBV25-1 and TRBJ1-6; 7 nucleotides agree with TRBD1. Trimming took 0 bases from V and 5 from J; bases not matched to a gene: 1. The CDR3 extends over 15 amino acids. Germline assignment: CDR1 MGHDK and CDR2 SYGVNS. The CDR3 sequence: CASSEYGTDNSPLHF. The CDR3 DNA reads as TGTGCCAGCAGTGAATACGGGACAGATAATTCACCCCTCCACTTT.

This sequence joins TRBV29-1 and TRBJ2-3; 7 nucleotides line up with TRBD1. The V gene end was trimmed by 4 bases and the J gene end by 3 bases; junction bases not matched to a gene: 1. CDR1 SQVTM and CDR2 ANQGSEA come from the germline V gene. The CDR3 is 12 amino acids. The CDR3 bases are TGCAGCGTTGTGACAGGGACAGATACGCAGTATTTT. Its translation: CSVVTGTDTQYF.

On this clone itself: The sample contains more than one DNA sequence encoding this CDR3. CDR3 DNA sequence: TGTGCCAGCAGCCAAAGATCGGGCAATCAGCCCCAGCATTTT. As protein: CASSQRSGNQPQHF. V gene TRBV3-1 (or the pseudogene TRBV3-2) combines with J gene TRBJ1-5, with no clear D. This CDR3 region has 14 residues. The ends were cut back, 2 bases at V and 2 bases at J, with 7 bases in the middle. From germline, CDR1 is LGHDT and CDR2 YNNKEL (reference sequence).

The V and J genes are TRBV24-1 and TRBJ2-2; D is ambiguous. V was cut by 4 bases and J by 0 bases, with 8 bases left in between. This CDR3 comprises 15 residues. Germline V gene sequence: CDR1 KGHDR, CDR2 SFDVKD. DNA for the CDR3: TGTGCCACCAGTGACCGCGGCGCGAACACCGGGGAGCTGTTTTTT. This gives the protein CATSDRGANTGELFF.

This chain uses TRBV4-2 with TRBJ1-1; possibly TRBD1 for D (6 bases). Germline V gives CDR1 LGHNA, CDR2 YNFKEQ. The V and J ends lost 7 bases and 1 base respectively, with 19 bases between them. This CDR3 spans 16 amino acids. The CDR3 reads CASTRVGGGENTEAFF. The CDR3 DNA follows: TGTGCCAGCACCCGAGTTGGGGGGGGCGAGAACACTGAAGCTTTCTTT.

This CDR3 reads CASSTTGSSYEQYF. The CDR3 DNA follows: TGTGCCAGCAGCACGACAGGGTCTTCCTACGAGCAGTACTTC. The rearrangement uses TRBV28 and TRBJ2-7; 7 nucleotides match TRBD1. Unmatched junction bases numbered 6, after V lost 6 bases and J lost 1 base. The germline CDR1 and CDR2 sequences are MDHEN and SYDVKM. The CDR3 length is 14 residues. The full variable domain, with the rest looked up from reference TRBV28 and TRBJ2-7, is DVKVTQSSRYLVKRTGEKVFLECVQDMDHENMFWYRQDPGLGLRLIYFSYDVKMKEKGDIPEGYSVSREKKERFSLILESASTNQTSMYLCASSTTGSSYEQYFGPGTRLTVT.

This chain links TRBV19 with TRBJ1-5; 10 bases match TRBD1. Trimming took 3 bases from V and 5 from J; bases not matched to a gene: 7. Germline V gene lookup returns CDR1 LNHDA and CDR2 SQIVND (reference sequence). The CDR3 consists of 16 residues. CDR3 sequence reads: CASSIPRGTGDQPQHF. The CDR3 bases are TGTGCCAGTAGTATCCCAAGGGGGACAGGGGATCAGCCCCAGCATTTT.

The chain links TRBV11-1 to TRBJ2-2, with 11 bases fitting TRBD2. The V gene end was trimmed by 8 bases and the J gene end by 3 bases; junction bases not matched to a gene: 5. The CDR3 consists of 15 residues. Germline CDR1 SGHAT, CDR2 FQDESV (reference sequence). The CDR3 region is CASLGLADDTGELFF. DNA of the CDR3: TGTGCCAGCCTGGGACTAGCGGACGACACCGGGGAGCTGTTTTTT.

The rearrangement links TRBV28 to TRBJ1-1, with D perhaps TRBD1 (6 bases). Germline loops: CDR1 MDHEN, CDR2 SYDVKM. The CDR3 contains 15 residues. Trimming stripped 6 bases from V and 4 bases from J, with 18 bases between. This CDR3 reads CASSPAGGPSTEAFF. CDR3 nucleotide sequence: TGTGCCAGCAGCCCCGCCGGGGGGCCGAGCACTGAAGCTTTCTTT.

V usage is TRBV6-5 and J usage is TRBJ2-7; D is possibly TRBD1 (5 bases). Per germline, CDR1 MNHEY and CDR2 SVGAGI. The germline V and J ends were trimmed by 4 bases and 3 bases, with 7 bases remaining between them. The CDR3 totals 12 residues. CDR3 sequence: CASSSQGYEQYF. CDR3 nucleotides: TGTGCCAGCAGTTCCCAGGGCTACGAGCAGTACTTC.

This clone was seen a few times. The CDR3 nucleotides are TGTGCCAGCAGCCAATGGAGGAACACTGAAGCTTTCTTT. It translates to CASSQWRNTEAFF. The rearrangement uses TRBV16 and TRBJ1-1; D ambiguous. Trimming removed 1 base at V and 1 base at J, with 4 bases between. CDR3 length: 13 amino acids. Germline V CDR1 and CDR2: KGHSY, FQNENV.